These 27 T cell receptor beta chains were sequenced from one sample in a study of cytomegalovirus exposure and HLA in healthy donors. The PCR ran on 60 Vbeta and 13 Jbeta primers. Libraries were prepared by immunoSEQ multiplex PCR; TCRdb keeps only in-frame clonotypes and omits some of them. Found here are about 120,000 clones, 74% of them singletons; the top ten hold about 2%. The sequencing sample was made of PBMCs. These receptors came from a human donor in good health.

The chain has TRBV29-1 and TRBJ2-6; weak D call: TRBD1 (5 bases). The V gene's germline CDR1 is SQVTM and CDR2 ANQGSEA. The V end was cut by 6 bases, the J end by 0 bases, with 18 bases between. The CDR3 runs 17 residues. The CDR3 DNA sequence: TGCAGCGTCATTGGGGCCAGGGAAGCCTCTGGGGCCAACGTCCTGACTTTC. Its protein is CSVIGAREASGANVLTF. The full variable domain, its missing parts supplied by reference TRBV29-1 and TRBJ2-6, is SAVISQKPSRDICQRGTSLTIQCQVDSQVTMMFWYRQQPGQSLTLIATANQGSEATYESGFVIDKFPISRPNLTFSTLTVSNMSPEDSSIYLCSVIGAREASGANVLTFGAGSRLTVL.

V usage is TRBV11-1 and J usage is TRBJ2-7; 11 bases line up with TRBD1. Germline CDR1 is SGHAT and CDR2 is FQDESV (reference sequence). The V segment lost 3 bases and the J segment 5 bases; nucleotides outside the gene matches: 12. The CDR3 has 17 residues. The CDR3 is CASSFVKGGQGAHEQYF. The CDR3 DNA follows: TGTGCCAGCAGCTTCGTCAAAGGAGGACAGGGGGCTCACGAGCAGTACTTC.

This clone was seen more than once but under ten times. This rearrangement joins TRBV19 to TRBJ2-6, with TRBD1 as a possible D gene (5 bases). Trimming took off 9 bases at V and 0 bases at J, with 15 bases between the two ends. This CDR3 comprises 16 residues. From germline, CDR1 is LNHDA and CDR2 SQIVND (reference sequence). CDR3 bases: TGTGCCAGCAGCTTCGACAGAGGCTCTGGGGCCAACGTCCTGACTTTC. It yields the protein CASSFDRGSGANVLTF.

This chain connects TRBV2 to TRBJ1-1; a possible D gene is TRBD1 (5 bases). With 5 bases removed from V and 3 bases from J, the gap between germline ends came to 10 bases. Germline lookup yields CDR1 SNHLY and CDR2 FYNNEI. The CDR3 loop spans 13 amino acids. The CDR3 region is CASSLQEYTEAFF. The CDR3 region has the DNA TGTGCCAGCAGTTTACAGGAGTACACTGAAGCTTTCTTT.

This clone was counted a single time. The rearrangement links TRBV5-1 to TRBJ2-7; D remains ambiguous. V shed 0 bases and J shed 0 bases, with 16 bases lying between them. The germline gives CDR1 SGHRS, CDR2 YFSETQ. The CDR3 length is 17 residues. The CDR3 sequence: CASSLDFAAFNSYEQYF. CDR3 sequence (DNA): TGCGCCAGCAGCTTGGATTTTGCAGCGTTTAACTCCTACGAGCAGTACTTC.

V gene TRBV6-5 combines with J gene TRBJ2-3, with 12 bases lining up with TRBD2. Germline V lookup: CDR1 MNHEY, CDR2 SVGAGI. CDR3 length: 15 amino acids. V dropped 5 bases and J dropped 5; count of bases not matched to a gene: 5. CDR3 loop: CASSRLAGDRDTQYF. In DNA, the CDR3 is TGTGCCAGCAGTCGACTAGCGGGAGACCGAGATACGCAGTATTTT.

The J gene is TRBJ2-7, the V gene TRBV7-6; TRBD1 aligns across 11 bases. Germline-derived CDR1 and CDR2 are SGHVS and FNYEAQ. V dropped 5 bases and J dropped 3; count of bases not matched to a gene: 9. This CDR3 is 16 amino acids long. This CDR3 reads CASSPRAGQGGYEQYF. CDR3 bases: TGTGCCAGCAGCCCTCGGGCGGGACAGGGGGGCTACGAGCAGTACTTC. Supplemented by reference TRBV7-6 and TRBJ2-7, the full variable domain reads GAGVSQSPRYKVTKRGQDVALRCDPISGHVSLYWYRQALGQGPEFLTYFNYEAQQDKSGLPNDRFSAERPEGSISTLTIQRTEQRDSAMYRCASSPRAGQGGYEQYFGPGTRLTVT.

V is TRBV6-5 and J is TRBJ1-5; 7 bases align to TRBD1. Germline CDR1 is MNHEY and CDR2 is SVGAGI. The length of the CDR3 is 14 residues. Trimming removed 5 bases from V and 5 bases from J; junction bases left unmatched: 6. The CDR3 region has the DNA TGTGCCAGCAGTCCAACTACAGGGGATCAGCCCCAGCATTTT. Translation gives CASSPTTGDQPQHF.

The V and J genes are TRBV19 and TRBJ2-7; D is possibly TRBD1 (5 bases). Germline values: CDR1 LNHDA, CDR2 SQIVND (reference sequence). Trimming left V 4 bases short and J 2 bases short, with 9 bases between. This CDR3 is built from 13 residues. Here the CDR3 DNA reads TGTGCCAGTAGTAGACAGTATACCTACGAGCAGTACTTC. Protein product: CASSRQYTYEQYF.

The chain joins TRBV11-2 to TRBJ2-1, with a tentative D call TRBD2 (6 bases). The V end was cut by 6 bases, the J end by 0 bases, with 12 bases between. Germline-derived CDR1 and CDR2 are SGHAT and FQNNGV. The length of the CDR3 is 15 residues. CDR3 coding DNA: TGTGCCAGCAGTCGGGAGCGGAGCTCCTACAATGAGCAGTTCTTC. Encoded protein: CASSRERSSYNEQFF.

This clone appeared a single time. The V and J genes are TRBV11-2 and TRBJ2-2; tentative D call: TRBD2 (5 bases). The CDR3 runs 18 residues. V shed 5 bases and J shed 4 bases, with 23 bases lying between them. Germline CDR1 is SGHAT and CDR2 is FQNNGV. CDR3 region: CASSPGVSGSGFTGELFF. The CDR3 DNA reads TGTGCCAGCAGCCCCGGGGTCTCAGGTTCAGGTTTCACCGGGGAGCTGTTTTTT.

The CDR3 is CASSLGLAGELFF. Here the CDR3 DNA reads TGTGCCAGCAGCCTAGGACTAGCCGGGGAGCTGTTTTTT. The chain has TRBV7-8 and TRBJ2-2; 7 bases map to TRBD2. CDR1 and CDR2 (germline): SGHVS, FQNEAQ. The V segment lost 5 bases and the J segment 6 bases; nucleotides outside the gene matches: 3. The length of the CDR3 is 13 residues.

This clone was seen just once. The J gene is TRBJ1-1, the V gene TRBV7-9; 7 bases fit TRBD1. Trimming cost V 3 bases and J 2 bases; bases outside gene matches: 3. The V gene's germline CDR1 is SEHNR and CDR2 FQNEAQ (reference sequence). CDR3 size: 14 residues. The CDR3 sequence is CASSLTGINTEAFF. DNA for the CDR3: TGTGCCAGCAGCTTGACAGGGATCAACACTGAAGCTTTCTTT.

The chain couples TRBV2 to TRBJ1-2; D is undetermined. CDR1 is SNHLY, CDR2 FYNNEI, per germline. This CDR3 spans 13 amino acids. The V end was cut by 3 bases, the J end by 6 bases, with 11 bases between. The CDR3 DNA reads TGTGCCAGCAGTGACAGAGGGTTAGATGGCTACACCTTC. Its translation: CASSDRGLDGYTF. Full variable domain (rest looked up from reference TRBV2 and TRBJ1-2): EPEVTQTPSHQVTQMGQEVILRCVPISNHLYFYWYRQILGQKVEFLVSFYNNEISEKSEIFDDQFSVERPDGSNFTLKIRSTKLEDSAMYFCASSDRGLDGYTFGSGTRLTVV.

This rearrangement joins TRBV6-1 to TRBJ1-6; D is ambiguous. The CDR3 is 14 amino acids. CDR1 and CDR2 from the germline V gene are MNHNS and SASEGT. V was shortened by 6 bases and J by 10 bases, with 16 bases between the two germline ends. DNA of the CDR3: TGTGCCAGCAGCGCGTCGGGGTTTCGGTCACCCCTCCACTTT. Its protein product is CASSASGFRSPLHF.

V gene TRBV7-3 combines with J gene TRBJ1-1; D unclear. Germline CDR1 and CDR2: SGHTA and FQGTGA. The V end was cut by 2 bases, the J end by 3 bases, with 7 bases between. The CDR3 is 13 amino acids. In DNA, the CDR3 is TGTGCCAGCAGCTTAGGCTTGGACACTGAAGCTTTCTTT. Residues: CASSLGLDTEAFF.

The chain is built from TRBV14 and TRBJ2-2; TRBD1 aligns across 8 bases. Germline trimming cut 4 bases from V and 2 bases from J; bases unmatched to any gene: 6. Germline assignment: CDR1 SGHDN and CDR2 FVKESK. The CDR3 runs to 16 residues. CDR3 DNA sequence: TGTGCCAGCAGCCGCCGGACAGGGCTAAACACCGGGGAGCTGTTTTTT. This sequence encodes CASSRRTGLNTGELFF.

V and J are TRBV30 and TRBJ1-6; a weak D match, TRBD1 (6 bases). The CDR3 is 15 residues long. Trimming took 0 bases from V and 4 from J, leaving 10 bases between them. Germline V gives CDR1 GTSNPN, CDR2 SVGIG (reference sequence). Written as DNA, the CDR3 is TGTGCCTGGAGTGTACAGAGGGGGTATAATTCACCCCTCCACTTT. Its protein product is CAWSVQRGYNSPLHF.

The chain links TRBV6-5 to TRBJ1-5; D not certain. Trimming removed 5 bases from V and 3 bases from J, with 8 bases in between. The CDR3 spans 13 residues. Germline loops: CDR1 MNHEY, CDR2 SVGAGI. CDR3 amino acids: CASSQQPNQPQHF. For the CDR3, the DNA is TGTGCCAGCAGTCAACAACCCAATCAGCCCCAGCATTTT.

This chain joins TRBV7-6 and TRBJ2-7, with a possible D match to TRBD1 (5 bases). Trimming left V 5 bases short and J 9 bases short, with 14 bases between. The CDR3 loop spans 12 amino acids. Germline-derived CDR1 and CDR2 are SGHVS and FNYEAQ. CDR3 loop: CASSIGSGAQYF. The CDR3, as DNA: TGTGCCAGCAGCATAGGGTCTGGGGCGCAGTACTTC.

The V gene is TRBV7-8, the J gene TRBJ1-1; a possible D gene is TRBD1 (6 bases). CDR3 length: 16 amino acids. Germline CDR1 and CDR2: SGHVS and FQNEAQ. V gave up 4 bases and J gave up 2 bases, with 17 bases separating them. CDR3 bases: TGTGCCAGCAGCTCAAGAGGGGGACAACTAAACACTGAAGCTTTCTTT. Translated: CASSSRGGQLNTEAFF.

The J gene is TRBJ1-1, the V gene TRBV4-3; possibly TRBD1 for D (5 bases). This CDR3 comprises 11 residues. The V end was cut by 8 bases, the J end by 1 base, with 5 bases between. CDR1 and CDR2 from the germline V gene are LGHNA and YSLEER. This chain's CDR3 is CASQGNTEAFF. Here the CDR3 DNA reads TGCGCCAGCCAGGGGAACACTGAAGCTTTCTTT.

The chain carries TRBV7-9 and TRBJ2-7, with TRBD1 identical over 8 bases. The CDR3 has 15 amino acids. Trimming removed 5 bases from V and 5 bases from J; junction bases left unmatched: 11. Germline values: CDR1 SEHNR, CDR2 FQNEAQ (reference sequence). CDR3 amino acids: CASSKQDRELDEQYF. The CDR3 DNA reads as TGTGCCAGCAGCAAACAGGACAGGGAACTAGACGAGCAGTACTTC.

The CDR3 protein is CATLNFPNEQFF. Written as DNA, the CDR3 is TGTGCCACTTTAAATTTCCCCAATGAGCAGTTCTTC. The chain carries TRBV6-1 and TRBJ2-1; D remains ambiguous. The CDR3 has 12 residues. Germline assignment: CDR1 MNHNS and CDR2 SASEGT. The germline V and J ends were trimmed by 10 bases and 6 bases, with 13 bases remaining between them.

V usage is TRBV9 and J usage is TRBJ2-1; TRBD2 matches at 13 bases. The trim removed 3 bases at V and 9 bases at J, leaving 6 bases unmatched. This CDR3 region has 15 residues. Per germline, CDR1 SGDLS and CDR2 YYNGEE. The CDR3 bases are TGTGCCAGCAGCGGAACTAGCGGGGGGGCGGGTGAGCAGTTCTTC. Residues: CASSGTSGGAGEQFF. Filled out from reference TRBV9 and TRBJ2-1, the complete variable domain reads DSGVTQTPKHLITATGQRVTLRCSPRSGDLSVYWYQQSLDQGLQFLIQYYNGEERAKGNILERFSAQQFPDLHSELNLSSLELGDSALYFCASSGTSGGAGEQFFGPGTRLTVL.

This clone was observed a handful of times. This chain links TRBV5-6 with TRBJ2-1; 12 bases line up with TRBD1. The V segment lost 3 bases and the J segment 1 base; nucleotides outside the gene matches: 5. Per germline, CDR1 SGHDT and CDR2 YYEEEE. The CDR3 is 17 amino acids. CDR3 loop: CASSWDRGRPSYNEQFF. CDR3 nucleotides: TGTGCCAGCAGCTGGGACAGGGGGCGTCCTTCCTACAATGAGCAGTTCTTC.

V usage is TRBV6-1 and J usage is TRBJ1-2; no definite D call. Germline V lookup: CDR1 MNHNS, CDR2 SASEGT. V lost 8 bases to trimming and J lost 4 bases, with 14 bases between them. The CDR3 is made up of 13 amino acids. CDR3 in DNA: TGTGCCAGCTTAAGAGGGCAGCTCTATGGCTACACCTTC. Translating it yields CASLRGQLYGYTF.